The T cell receptor beta chain described here comes from a study of regulatory T cells in long-lasting Graves disease. CDR3 regions were amplified by Arm-PCR using iRepertoire HTBI primers to build TCR beta libraries. Each CDR3 protein gets one entry after TCRdb re-called the multiplex PCR reads with MiXCR. The data hold about 620,000 distinct CDR3 sequences, with 15% to 20% observed a single time. This clonotype showed up many times. J was trimmed by 10 bases and V by 8 bases; bases with no gene match: 6. Germline assignment: CDR1 LGHDT and CDR2 YNNKEL (reference sequence). This CDR3 is 11 amino acids long. Time point specified: newly diagnosed GD, antithyroid drugs for less than 3 months. After RNA was extracted from PBMCs, the TCR library was made from it. These data were also reused for a study on T cells in Graves' hyperthyroidism and ophthalmopathy. That paper notes: Clinical symptoms, serum thyroxine, TRAb, thyroid ultrasound and orbital computed tomography informed diagnoses.

This sequence originates from a woman younger than 45 with Graves disease. The source was peripheral blood mononuclear cells (PBMCs), collected at new diagnosis, from a patient treated with antithyroid drugs. The gene calls are TRBV3-1 and TRBJ2-3; 7 nucleotides line up with TRBD1. DNA of the CDR3: TGTGCCAGCGAAAAAACAGGGGCGCAGTATTTT. Translating it yields CASEKTGAQYF.